This entry lists 21 T cell receptor beta chains sequenced from one sample in a study of cytomegalovirus exposure and HLA in healthy donors. Amplification used 60 Vbeta primers and 13 Jbeta primers. Generated by immunoSEQ multiplex PCR, the TCRdb table keeps only in-frame clones and is missing some. The table lists 130,000 or so clones, approximately 87% of them singletons. The source material was PBMCs. All receptors derive from a woman aged 30 to 39 in good health and CMV-seronegative.

This chain links TRBV10-3 with TRBJ2-5; 9 bases align to TRBD2. Trimming at V came to 0 bases and at J to 4 bases, leaving 6 bases not matched to a gene. This CDR3 region has 16 residues. CDR1 is ENHRY, CDR2 SYGVKD, per germline. CDR3 DNA: TGTGCCATCAGTGAGTCTAGCGGGAGCTCCCGAGAGACCCAGTACTTC. It translates to CAISESSGSSRETQYF.

This clone has just a few counts. The gene calls are TRBV6-1 and TRBJ2-7; a possible D gene is TRBD2 (6 bases). This CDR3 spans 12 amino acids. The V gene's germline CDR1 is MNHNS and CDR2 SASEGT. V was shortened by 6 bases and J by 6 bases, with 12 bases between the two germline ends. In DNA form, the CDR3 reads TGTGCCAGCAGCGGGAGTAGCGCCGAGCAGTACTTC. Its protein product is CASSGSSAEQYF.

The rearrangement links TRBV19 to TRBJ2-3; 7 bases fit TRBD1. V was pared by 6 bases and J by 2 bases, with 5 bases of the junction left unmatched. This CDR3 spans 14 amino acids. Germline CDR1 is LNHDA and CDR2 is SQIVND (reference sequence). CDR3 sequence (DNA): TGTGCCAGTAGCAGGGACAGTATCACAGATACGCAGTATTTT. Protein product: CASSRDSITDTQYF.

This chain connects TRBV5-1 to TRBJ1-4; D is unclear. The germline V gene encodes CDR1 SGHRS and CDR2 YFSETQ. The CDR3 extends over 15 amino acids. The germline V and J ends were trimmed by 0 bases and 4 bases, with 10 bases remaining between them. CDR3 protein: CASSLGSTGNEKLFF. CDR3 in DNA: TGCGCCAGCAGCTTGGGTTCGACGGGTAATGAAAAACTGTTTTTT.

This clone was counted a few times. The chain links TRBV4-3 to TRBJ1-4, with 7 bases identical to TRBD1. The length of the CDR3 is 16 residues. Trimming cost V 0 bases and J 5 bases; bases outside gene matches: 6. Germline V gene data show CDR1 as LGHNA and CDR2 as YSLEER. The DNA for the CDR3 is TGCGCCAGCAGCCAAGACGGGGCAGGGGGGAATGAAAAACTGTTTTTT. The encoded protein is CASSQDGAGGNEKLFF.

V usage is TRBV7-9 and J usage is TRBJ1-1; D not resolved. The V end lost 5 bases, the J end lost 3 bases, and 7 bases lay between the germline ends. Germline loops: CDR1 SEHNR, CDR2 FQNEAQ (reference sequence). This CDR3 has 12 residues. The CDR3 reads CASSPSDTEAFF. The CDR3, as DNA: TGTGCCAGCAGCCCCAGCGACACTGAAGCTTTCTTT. Looking up the rest from reference TRBV7-9 and TRBJ1-1 gives the full variable domain: DTGVSQNPRHKITKRGQNVTFRCDPISEHNRLYWYRQTLGQGPEFLTYFQNEAQLEKSRLLSDRFSAERPKGSFSTLEIQRTEQGDSAMYLCASSPSDTEAFFGQGTRLTVV.

This chain joins TRBV5-1 and TRBJ2-5; D remains unclear. Germline V gene lookup returns CDR1 SGHRS and CDR2 YFSETQ. With 3 bases removed from V and 4 bases from J, the gap between germline ends came to 13 bases. The length of the CDR3 is 14 residues. CDR3 loop: CASSSIVSGETQYF. Written as DNA, the CDR3 is TGCGCCAGCAGCTCCATTGTTTCGGGAGAGACCCAGTACTTC. Full variable domain (outside the CDR3, taken from reference TRBV5-1 and TRBJ2-5): KAGVTQTPRYLIKTRGQQVTLSCSPISGHRSVSWYQQTPGQGLQFLFEYFSETQRNKGNFPGRFSGRQFSNSRSEMNVSTLELGDSALYLCASSSIVSGETQYFGPGTRLLVL.

The chain has TRBV5-6 and TRBJ1-3; D is undetermined. V was clipped by 6 bases and J by 3 bases, with 13 bases between them. In germline, CDR1 is SGHDT, CDR2 YYEEEE. CDR3 size: 14 residues. The CDR3 region has the DNA TGTGCCAGCATTACTGGCGGGCTTGGAAACACCATATATTTT. It translates to CASITGGLGNTIYF.

The chain recombines TRBV29-1 with TRBJ2-7, with a possible D match to TRBD1 (6 bases). This CDR3 has 13 amino acids. Germline-derived CDR1 and CDR2 are SQVTM and ANQGSEA. With 4 bases removed from V and 7 bases from J, the gap between germline ends came to 17 bases. CDR3 DNA sequence: TGCAGCGTTGCCCCCCACAGGGTAGGGGAGCAGTACTTC. This translates into CSVAPHRVGEQYF.

This chain connects TRBV5-1 to TRBJ2-2, with TRBD1 identical over 11 bases. V was clipped by 4 bases and J by 5 bases; unmatched bases: 7. The CDR3 spans 16 residues. The germline V gene encodes CDR1 SGHRS and CDR2 YFSETQ. The CDR3 DNA follows: TGCGCCAGCAGCACACGGACAGGGGGCTTTACCGGGGAGCTGTTTTTT. Translated, it gives CASSTRTGGFTGELFF.

The chain recombines TRBV7-9 with TRBJ2-3, with 12 nucleotides matching TRBD2. CDR1 is SEHNR, CDR2 FQNEAQ, per germline (reference sequence). The CDR3 covers 15 residues. The trim removed 3 bases at V and 3 bases at J, leaving 1 base unmatched. The DNA of the CDR3 is TGTGCCAGCAGCTTCACTAGCGGGGGGACAGATACGCAGTATTTT. Its protein product is CASSFTSGGTDTQYF.

This clone has only a few counts. The rearrangement links TRBV6-5 to TRBJ2-7; 7 nucleotides align to TRBD2. Germline V gives CDR1 MNHEY, CDR2 SVGAGI. This CDR3 is 16 amino acids long. V lost 2 bases to trimming and J lost 0 bases; unmatched junction nucleotides: 7. The CDR3 DNA is TGTGCCAGCAGTTACGGGGAGGGCAGAAGCTCCTACGAGCAGTACTTC. This codes for CASSYGEGRSSYEQYF.

The genes are TRBV6-6 and TRBJ1-4, with TRBD1 matching over 8 bases. J was trimmed by 7 bases and V by 5 bases; bases with no gene match: 6. This CDR3 comprises 14 residues. Germline CDR1 reads MNHNY; CDR2 reads SVGAGI (reference sequence). DNA for the CDR3: TGTGCCAGCAGTGGACAGGGCCGAGTTGAAAAACTGTTTTTT. Translation gives CASSGQGRVEKLFF.

This clone came up a few times. The V call is TRBV10-3, the J call TRBJ2-3, with D possibly TRBD2 on 5 matching bases. The ends were cut back, 6 bases at V and 4 bases at J, with 14 bases in the middle. The germline V gene has CDR1 ENHRY and CDR2 SYGVKD. The CDR3 length is 14 residues. This CDR3 reads CAIRPELVPDTQYF. In nucleotides, the CDR3 is TGTGCCATCAGACCAGAACTAGTTCCAGATACGCAGTATTTT.

The chain has TRBV29-1 and TRBJ1-2, with D unresolved. With 7 bases removed from V and 4 bases from J, the gap between germline ends came to 10 bases. Germline V gene data show CDR1 as SQVTM and CDR2 as ANQGSEA. The CDR3 loop spans 11 amino acids. CDR3 amino acids: CSGREGYGYTF. The CDR3 coding sequence is TGCAGCGGTCGAGAGGGCTATGGCTACACCTTC.

This chain joins TRBV28 and TRBJ2-5; perhaps TRBD2 as D (5 bases). CDR3 length equals 12 residues. CDR1 is MDHEN, CDR2 SYDVKM, per germline. Trimming pared 3 bases from V and 4 bases from J, leaving 6 bases between. CDR3 sequence: CASSFGRETQYF. DNA of the CDR3: TGTGCCAGCAGTTTTGGGAGAGAGACCCAGTACTTC. The complete variable domain, with remaining parts taken from reference TRBV28 and TRBJ2-5, reads DVKVTQSSRYLVKRTGEKVFLECVQDMDHENMFWYRQDPGLGLRLIYFSYDVKMKEKGDIPEGYSVSREKKERFSLILESASTNQTSMYLCASSFGRETQYFGPGTRLLVL.

The chain joins TRBV7-2 to TRBJ2-5; maybe TRBD1 (5 bases). The tail of the sequence fits TRBJ2-7 better, so the J call may be wrong. CDR3 length: 13 amino acids. The germline gives CDR1 SGHTA, CDR2 FQGNSA. CDR3 bases: TGTGCCAGCAGCCGACAGATCTCCTACGAGCAGTACTTC. Its protein is CASSRQISYEQYF.

Remarks on this clone: This CDR3 is also generated by other DNA sequences in the sample. The rearrangement uses TRBV6-5 and TRBJ1-1; TRBD1 might be the D (5 bases). The germline V and J ends were trimmed by 5 bases and 4 bases, with 11 bases remaining between them. This CDR3 comprises 13 residues. The germline V gene has CDR1 MNHEY and CDR2 SVGAGI. In DNA form, the CDR3 reads TGTGCCAGCAGTATACAGGAATTCACTGAAGCTTTCTTT. Translated, it gives CASSIQEFTEAFF.

The rearrangement uses TRBV4-1 and TRBJ2-1; 8 bases line up with TRBD2. The V gene's germline CDR1 is MGHRA and CDR2 YSYEKL. With V trimmed by 4 bases and J by 0 bases, 8 bases remained unmatched. CDR3 length: 17 amino acids. CDR3 coding DNA: TGCGCCAGCAGCCCGCGCGGGCTAGCGGGCTCCTACAATGAGCAGTTCTTC. The encoded protein is CASSPRGLAGSYNEQFF.

The genes are TRBV4-1 and TRBJ2-3; 7 nucleotides align to TRBD2. The germline gives CDR1 MGHRA, CDR2 YSYEKL. Trimming at V came to 1 base and at J to 6 bases, leaving 16 bases not matched to a gene. This CDR3 comprises 18 residues. The CDR3 DNA reads as TGCGCCAGCAGCCAAGTGGGGTGGACTAGAGGTCTCCTGGATACGCAGTATTTT. Translated, it gives CASSQVGWTRGLLDTQYF.

In its sample, this clone was seen a few times. This rearrangement joins TRBV7-9 to TRBJ2-2, with TRBD1 as a possible D gene (6 bases). The CDR3 totals 17 residues. V lost 2 bases to trimming and J lost 3 bases, with 16 bases between them. CDR1 SEHNR and CDR2 FQNEAQ come from the germline V gene (reference sequence). The CDR3 sequence: CASSLKAGVLHTGELFF. CDR3 sequence (DNA): TGTGCCAGCAGCTTAAAGGCAGGGGTCCTTCACACCGGGGAGCTGTTTTTT.